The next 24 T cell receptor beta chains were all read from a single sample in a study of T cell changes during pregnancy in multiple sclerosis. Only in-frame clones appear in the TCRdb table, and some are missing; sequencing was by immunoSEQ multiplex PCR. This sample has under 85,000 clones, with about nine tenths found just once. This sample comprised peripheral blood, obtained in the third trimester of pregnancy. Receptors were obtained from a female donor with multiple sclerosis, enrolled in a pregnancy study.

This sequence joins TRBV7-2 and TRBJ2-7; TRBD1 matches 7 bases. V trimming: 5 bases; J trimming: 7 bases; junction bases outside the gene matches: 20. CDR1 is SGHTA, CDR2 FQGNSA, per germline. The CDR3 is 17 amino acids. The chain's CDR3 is CASSPGILDRSLGEQYF. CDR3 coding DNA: TGTGCCAGCAGCCCCGGCATACTGGACAGGTCCTTGGGGGAGCAGTACTTC.

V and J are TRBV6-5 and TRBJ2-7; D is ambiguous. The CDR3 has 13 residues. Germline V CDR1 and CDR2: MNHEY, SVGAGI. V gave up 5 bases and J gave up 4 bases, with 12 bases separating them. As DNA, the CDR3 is TGTGCCAGCAGTCCCAACTACATTTACGAGCAGTACTTC. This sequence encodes CASSPNYIYEQYF.

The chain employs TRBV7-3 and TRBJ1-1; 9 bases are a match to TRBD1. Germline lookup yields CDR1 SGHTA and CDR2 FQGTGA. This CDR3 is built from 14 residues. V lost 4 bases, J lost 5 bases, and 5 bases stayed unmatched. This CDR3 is CASSSGTGWTEAFF. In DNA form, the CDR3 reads TGTGCCAGCAGCTCCGGGACAGGGTGGACTGAAGCTTTCTTT. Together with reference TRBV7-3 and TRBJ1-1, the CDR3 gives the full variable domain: GAGVSQTPSNKVTEKGKYVELRCDPISGHTALYWYRQSLGQGPEFLIYFQGTGAADDSGLPNDRFFAVRPEGSVSTLKIQRTERGDSAVYLCASSSGTGWTEAFFGQGTRLTVV.

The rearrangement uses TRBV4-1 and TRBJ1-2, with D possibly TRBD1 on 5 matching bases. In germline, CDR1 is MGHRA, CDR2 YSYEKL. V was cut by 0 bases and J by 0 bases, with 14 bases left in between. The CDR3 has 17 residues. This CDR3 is CASSQDRWAGTNYGYTF. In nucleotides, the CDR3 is TGCGCCAGCAGCCAAGATCGGTGGGCAGGGACTAACTATGGCTACACCTTC.

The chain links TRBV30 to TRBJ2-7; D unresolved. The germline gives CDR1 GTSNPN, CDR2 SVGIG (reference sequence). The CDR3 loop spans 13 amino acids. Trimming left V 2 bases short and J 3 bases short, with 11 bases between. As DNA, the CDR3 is TGTGCCTGGAGTTTTTCCATCAACTACGAGCAGTACTTC. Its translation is CAWSFSINYEQYF.

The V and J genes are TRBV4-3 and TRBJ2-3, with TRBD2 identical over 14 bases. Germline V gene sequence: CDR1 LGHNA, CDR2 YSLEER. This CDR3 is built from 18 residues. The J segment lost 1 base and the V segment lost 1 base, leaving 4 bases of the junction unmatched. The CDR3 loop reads CASSQGGTSGGGTDTQYF. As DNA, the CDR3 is TGCGCCAGCAGCCAAGGCGGGACTAGCGGGGGAGGCACAGATACGCAGTATTTT.

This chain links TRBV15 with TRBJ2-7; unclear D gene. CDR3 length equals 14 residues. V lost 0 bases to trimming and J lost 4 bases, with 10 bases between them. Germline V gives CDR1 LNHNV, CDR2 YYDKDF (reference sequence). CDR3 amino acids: CATSRDLQRYEQYF. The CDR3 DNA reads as TGTGCCACCAGCAGAGATCTTCAGCGATACGAGCAGTACTTC.

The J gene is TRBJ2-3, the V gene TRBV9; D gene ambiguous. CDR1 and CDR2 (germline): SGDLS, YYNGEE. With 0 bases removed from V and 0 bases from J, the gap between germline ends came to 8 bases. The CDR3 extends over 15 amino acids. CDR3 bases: TGTGCCAGCAGCGTAGGCGGCTCTAGCACAGATACGCAGTATTTT. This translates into CASSVGGSSTDTQYF.

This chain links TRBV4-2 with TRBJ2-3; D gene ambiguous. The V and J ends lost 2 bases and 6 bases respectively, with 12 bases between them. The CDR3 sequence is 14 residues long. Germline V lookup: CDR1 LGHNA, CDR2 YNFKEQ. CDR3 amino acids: CASSQFRGTDTQYF. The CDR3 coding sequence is TGTGCCAGCAGCCAATTCCGAGGTACCGATACGCAGTATTTT.

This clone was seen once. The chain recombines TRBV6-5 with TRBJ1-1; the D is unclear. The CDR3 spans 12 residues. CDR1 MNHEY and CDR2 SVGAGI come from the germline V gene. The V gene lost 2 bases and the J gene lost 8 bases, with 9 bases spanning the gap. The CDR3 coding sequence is TGTGCCAGCAGTTACAGGTCGGGAGAAGCTTTCTTT. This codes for CASSYRSGEAFF.

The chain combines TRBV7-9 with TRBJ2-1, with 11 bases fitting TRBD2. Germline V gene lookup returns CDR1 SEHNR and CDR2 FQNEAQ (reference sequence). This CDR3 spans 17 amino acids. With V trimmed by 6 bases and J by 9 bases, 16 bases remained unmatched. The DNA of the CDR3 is TGTGCCAGCAGGTCGACAAATGGGACTAGCGGCAGGAGTGAGCAGTTCTTC. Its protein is CASRSTNGTSGRSEQFF. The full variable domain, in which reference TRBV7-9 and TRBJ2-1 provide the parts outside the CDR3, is DTGVSQNPRHKITKRGQNVTFRCDPISEHNRLYWYRQTLGQGPEFLTYFQNEAQLEKSRLLSDRFSAERPKGSFSTLEIQRTEQGDSAMYLCASRSTNGTSGRSEQFFGPGTRLTVL.

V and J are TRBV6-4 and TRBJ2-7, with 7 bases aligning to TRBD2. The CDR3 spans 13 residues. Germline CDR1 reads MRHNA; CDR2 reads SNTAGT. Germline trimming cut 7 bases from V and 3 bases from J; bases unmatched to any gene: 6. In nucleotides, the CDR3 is TGTGCCAGCACCCGGGACTACGACTACGAGCAGTACTTC. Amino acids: CASTRDYDYEQYF.

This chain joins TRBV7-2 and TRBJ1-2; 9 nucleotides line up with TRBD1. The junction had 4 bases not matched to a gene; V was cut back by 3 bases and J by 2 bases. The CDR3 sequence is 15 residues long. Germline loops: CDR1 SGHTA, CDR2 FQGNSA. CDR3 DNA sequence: TGTGCCAGCAGCTTTTGGACAGGGGCGAACTATGGCTACACCTTC. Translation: CASSFWTGANYGYTF. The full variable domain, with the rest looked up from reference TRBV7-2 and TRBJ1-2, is GAGVSQSPSNKVTEKGKDVELRCDPISGHTALYWYRQSLGQGLEFLIYFQGNSAPDKSGLPSDRFSAERTGGSVSTLTIQRTQQEDSAVYLCASSFWTGANYGYTFGSGTRLTVV.

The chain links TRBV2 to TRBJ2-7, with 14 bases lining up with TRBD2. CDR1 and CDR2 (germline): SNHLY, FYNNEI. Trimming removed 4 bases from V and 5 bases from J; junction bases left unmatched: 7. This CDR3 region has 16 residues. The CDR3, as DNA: TGTGCCAGCAGTGTCCAGACTAGCGGGGGGGCAAACGAGCAGTACTTC. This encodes CASSVQTSGGANEQYF.

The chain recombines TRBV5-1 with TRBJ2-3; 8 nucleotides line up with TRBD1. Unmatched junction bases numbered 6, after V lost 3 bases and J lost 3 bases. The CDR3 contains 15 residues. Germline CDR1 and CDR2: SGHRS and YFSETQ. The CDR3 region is CASSSGQGVTDTQYF. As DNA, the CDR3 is TGCGCCAGCAGCTCTGGACAGGGTGTAACAGATACGCAGTATTTT.

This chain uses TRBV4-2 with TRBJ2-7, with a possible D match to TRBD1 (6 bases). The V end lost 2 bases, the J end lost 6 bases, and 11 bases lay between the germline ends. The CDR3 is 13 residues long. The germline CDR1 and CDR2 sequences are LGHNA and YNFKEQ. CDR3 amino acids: CASSQPTGIEQYF. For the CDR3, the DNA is TGTGCCAGCAGCCAACCCACAGGGATCGAGCAGTACTTC.

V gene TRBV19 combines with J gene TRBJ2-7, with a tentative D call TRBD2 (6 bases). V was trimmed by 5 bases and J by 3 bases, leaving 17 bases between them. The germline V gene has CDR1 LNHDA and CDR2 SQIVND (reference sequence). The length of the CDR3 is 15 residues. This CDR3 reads CASSFLWDSNYEQYF. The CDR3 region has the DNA TGTGCCAGTAGTTTTCTGTGGGACTCAAACTACGAGCAGTACTTC.

The CDR3, as DNA: TGTGCCAGCAGTTTATCGGGGGGGACAAGTAGCAATCAGCCCCAGCATTTT. This translates into CASSLSGGTSSNQPQHF. The chain recombines TRBV27 with TRBJ1-5; D possibly corresponds to TRBD1 (6 bases). The CDR3 sequence is 17 residues long. Trimming took off 0 bases at V and 0 bases at J, with 12 bases between the two ends. Per germline, CDR1 MNHEY and CDR2 SMNVEV (reference sequence).

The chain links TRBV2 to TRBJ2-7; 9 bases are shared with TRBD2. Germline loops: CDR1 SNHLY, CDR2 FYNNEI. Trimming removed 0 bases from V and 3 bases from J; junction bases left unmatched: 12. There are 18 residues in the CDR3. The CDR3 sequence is CASSEAPSGVYGSYEQYF. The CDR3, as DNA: TGTGCCAGCAGTGAAGCCCCTAGCGGGGTATACGGGAGCTACGAGCAGTACTTC.

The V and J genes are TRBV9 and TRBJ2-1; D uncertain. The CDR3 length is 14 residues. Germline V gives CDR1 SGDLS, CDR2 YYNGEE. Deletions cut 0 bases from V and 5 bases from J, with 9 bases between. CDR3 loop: CASSVGAVDNEQFF. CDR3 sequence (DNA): TGTGCCAGCAGCGTAGGTGCGGTGGACAATGAGCAGTTCTTC.

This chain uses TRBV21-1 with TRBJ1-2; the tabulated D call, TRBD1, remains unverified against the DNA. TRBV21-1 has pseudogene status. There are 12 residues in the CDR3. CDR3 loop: CASSTGTDGYTF. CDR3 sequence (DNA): TGTGCCAGCAGTACCGGGACAGATGGCTACACCTTC.

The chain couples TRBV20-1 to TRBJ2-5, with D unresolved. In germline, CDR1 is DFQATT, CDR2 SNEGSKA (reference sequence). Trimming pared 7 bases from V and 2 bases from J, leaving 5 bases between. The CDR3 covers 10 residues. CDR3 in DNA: TGCAGTGTGCTACAAGAGACCCAGTACTTC. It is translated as CSVLQETQYF.

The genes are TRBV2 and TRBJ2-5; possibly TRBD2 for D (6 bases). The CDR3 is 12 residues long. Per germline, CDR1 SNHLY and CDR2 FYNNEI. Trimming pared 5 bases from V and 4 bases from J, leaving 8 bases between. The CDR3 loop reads CASSREAETQYF. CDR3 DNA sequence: TGTGCCAGCAGTAGGGAGGCAGAGACCCAGTACTTC.

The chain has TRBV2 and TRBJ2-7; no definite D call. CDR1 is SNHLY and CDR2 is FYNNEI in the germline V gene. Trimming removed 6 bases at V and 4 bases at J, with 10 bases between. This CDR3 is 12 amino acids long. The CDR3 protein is CASRHEEYEQYF. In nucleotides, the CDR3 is TGTGCCAGCAGACACGAGGAGTACGAGCAGTACTTC.